This record concerns one T cell receptor (beta chain) sequence. This entry comes from a study of shared clonotypes between healthy human individuals. The wider study: Donor ages ranged 18 to 49 years: a couple of women, a few men. Each donor's CD8 memory used one plate, CD8 naive two, each CD4 subset three.

Researchers divided each subset's genomic DNA evenly across several immunoSEQ plates. The assay was immunoSEQ multiplex PCR, and TCRdb's table has in-frame clones only and misses some. This sample has under 1,100,000 clones, with approximately 80% found just once. The V gene's germline CDR1 is MNHNY and CDR2 SVGAGI (reference sequence). The CDR3 is 14 residues long. V was shortened by 7 bases and J by 5 bases, with 14 bases between the two germline ends. The clonotype comes from a man in his late teens or twenties in good health. Some clones in this sample may be carry-over from other donors' samples. This chain uses TRBV6-6 with TRBJ1-4; unclear D gene. The sample was memory CD4+ T cells from PBMCs. Indicated subset: CD45RA-negative fraction. The CDR3 nucleotides are TGTGCCAGCACCGAAGACGGGCGGAATGAAAAACTGTTTTTT. Protein sequence: CASTEDGRNEKLFF.